Each of the 11 T cell receptor beta chains below was sequenced from the same sample in a study of CD8+ T cells in alopecia areata. In each case, RNA was isolated and then reverse transcribed into cDNA as the sequencing template. Clones were read by immunoSEQ multiplex PCR, and TCRdb kept only the in-frame ones, dropping some. The repertoire consists of 95,000 to 100,000 clones, with 60% occurring once and the leading ten covering 16%. Specified treatment: oral pan-JAK inhibitor, 5-10 mg twice daily. The starting material was CD8+ T cells sorted from blood, obtained between weeks 55 and 65, from a patient treated with tofacitinib. The receptors shown here come from a human donor with alopecia areata.

Only a few counts were recorded for this clone. The chain employs TRBV7-6 and TRBJ2-3; the D is unclear. The CDR3 runs to 13 residues. V was clipped by 3 bases and J by 2 bases, with 6 bases between them. Germline V gene sequence: CDR1 SGHVS, CDR2 FNYEAQ. The CDR3: CASSFKITDTQYF. The CDR3 DNA sequence: TGTGCCAGCAGCTTTAAAATCACAGATACGCAGTATTTT. Full variable domain (remainder filled in from reference TRBV7-6 and TRBJ2-3): GAGVSQSPRYKVTKRGQDVALRCDPISGHVSLYWYRQALGQGPEFLTYFNYEAQQDKSGLPNDRFSAERPEGSISTLTIQRTEQRDSAMYRCASSFKITDTQYFGPGTRLTVL.

This clone appeared a single time. The chain employs TRBV5-1 and TRBJ2-5, with D unresolved. Germline V gene data show CDR1 as SGHRS and CDR2 as YFSETQ. The CDR3 length is 15 residues. The ends were cut back, 0 bases at V and 0 bases at J, with 9 bases in the middle. CDR3 DNA sequence: TGCGCCAGCAGCTTGGTGGGTCAGTACCAAGAGACCCAGTACTTC. Translation gives CASSLVGQYQETQYF.

This clone was observed a single time. J is TRBJ2-5 and V is TRBV11-2, with 12 bases aligning to TRBD2. This CDR3 comprises 15 residues. Per the germline V gene, CDR1 is SGHAT and CDR2 is FQNNGV. V was clipped by 0 bases and J by 5 bases; unmatched bases: 1. In DNA form, the CDR3 reads TGTGCCAGCAGCTTAGAACTAGCGGGGGGTGAGACCCAGTACTTC. This encodes CASSLELAGGETQYF.

For the CDR3, the DNA is TGCGCCAGCAGCCAAGGCCAGCGTGCAACTAATGAAAAACTGTTTTTT. It specifies CASSQGQRATNEKLFF. J is TRBJ1-4 and V is TRBV4-1; no definite D call. The CDR3 contains 16 residues. Trimming left V 1 base short and J 0 bases short, with 9 bases between. Germline V gene lookup returns CDR1 MGHRA and CDR2 YSYEKL.

V usage is TRBV18 and J usage is TRBJ2-7; 9 bases are a match to TRBD1. Germline V gives CDR1 KGHSH, CDR2 LQKENI. V gave up 0 bases and J gave up 4 bases; unmatched junction bases: 4. The CDR3 extends over 15 amino acids. The CDR3 sequence: CASSPPDRGLYEQYF. CDR3 nucleotide sequence: TGTGCCAGCTCACCACCCGACAGGGGGTTATACGAGCAGTACTTC.

CDR3 loop: CASSRPTAEAFF. The CDR3 region has the DNA TGTGCCAGCAGCAGGCCGACAGCTGAAGCTTTCTTT. This sequence joins TRBV11-1 and TRBJ1-1; possibly TRBD1 for D (5 bases). Germline lookup yields CDR1 SGHAT and CDR2 FQDESV (reference sequence). V was trimmed by 5 bases and J by 6 bases, leaving 10 bases between them. The CDR3 extends over 12 amino acids.

Written as DNA, the CDR3 is TGTGCCAGCAGCCAACTATTGCAGGGACTAGCGGGGGGCGAGCAGTTCTTC. It encodes CASSQLLQGLAGGEQFF. The genes are TRBV4-2 and TRBJ2-1; 15 bases line up with TRBD2. Germline trimming cut 2 bases from V and 10 bases from J; bases unmatched to any gene: 9. The CDR3 spans 17 residues. Germline V lookup: CDR1 LGHNA, CDR2 YNFKEQ.

The CDR3 reads CASSLGWNTEAFF. In DNA, the CDR3 is TGTGCCAGCAGCCTCGGCTGGAACACTGAAGCTTTCTTT. The V and J genes are TRBV6-5 and TRBJ1-1; D remains unclear. Germline V gene sequence: CDR1 MNHEY, CDR2 SVGAGI. The CDR3 consists of 13 residues. Trimming shortened V by 6 bases and J by 1 base, and 9 bases separated the two germline ends.

Note on this clone: One end of the junction does not line up with germline, which may come from a read error. V is TRBV28 and J is TRBJ2-1; TRBD1 aligns across 7 bases. CDR1 is MDHEN, CDR2 SYDVKM, per germline. The CDR3 is made up of 13 amino acids. CDR3 sequence: CASTLGTVNEQFF. CDR3 DNA: TGTGCCAGCACTTTAGGGACAGTCAATGAGCAGTTCTTC.

The gene calls are TRBV7-9 and TRBJ2-5; 7 bases are shared with TRBD2. The J call may be incorrect, as the DNA end agrees better with TRBJ2-7. The CDR3 totals 15 residues. CDR1 and CDR2 from the germline V gene are SEHNR and FQNEAQ (reference sequence). The DNA for the CDR3 is TGTGCCAGCAGCTTAGAATCCCTAGCGGACTACGAGCAGTACTTC. Amino acids: CASSLESLADYEQYF.

This clone was seen more than once but under ten times. V usage is TRBV15 and J usage is TRBJ1-6, with 7 nucleotides matching TRBD1. The CDR3 loop spans 14 amino acids. The germline V gene encodes CDR1 LNHNV and CDR2 YYDKDF (reference sequence). Trimming removed 3 bases from V and 10 bases from J; junction bases left unmatched: 6. The CDR3: CATSRGTGVSPLHF. In nucleotides, the CDR3 is TGTGCCACCAGCAGGGGAACAGGGGTATCACCCCTCCACTTT.